This T cell receptor (beta chain) was obtained from a study of cytomegalovirus exposure and HLA in healthy donors. It was with 60 Vbeta and 13 Jbeta primers that the PCR ran. The data were produced by immunoSEQ multiplex PCR, yet TCRdb's version contains in-frame clones alone and is incomplete. The table lists 150,000 to 200,000 clones, around 80% of them singletons, with around 2% in the top ten. Study results and caveats: Available immune exposure information was restricted to CMV serostatus only. Earlier analysis looked at TCR beta V segments, and most were productive about 90% or about 30% of the time.

Trimming removed 0 bases from V and 2 bases from J; junction bases left unmatched: 5. Germline CDR1 reads SGHRS; CDR2 reads YFSETQ. The CDR3 covers 18 residues. A single count supports this clone. Its specificity is unknown. The source material was PBMCs. The J gene is TRBJ2-3, the V gene TRBV5-1, with 14 nucleotides matching TRBD2. This TCR derives from a man younger than 30 in good health and CMV-seronegative. The chain's CDR3 is CASSLAGLAGGNTDTQYF. The CDR3, as DNA: TGCGCCAGCAGCTTGGCCGGACTAGCGGGGGGCAACACAGATACGCAGTATTTT.